The sequence of this T cell receptor beta chain was determined in a study of cytomegalovirus exposure and HLA in healthy donors. The V and J ends lost 3 bases and 3 bases respectively, with 2 bases between them. This CDR3 contains 11 residues. CDR1 is DFQATT, CDR2 SNEGSKA, per germline (reference sequence). In its sample, this clone was seen once. Antigen specificity is unknown. Study-level results: TCR beta chains associated with HLA were, in a later analysis, more clonally expanded than equally common others.

The PCR had 60 Vbeta and 13 Jbeta primers. Profiling relied on immunoSEQ multiplex PCR, and the TCRdb table lists in-frame clones only, not all of them. The sample contains roughly 110,000 clones, 70% to 75% of which appear only once. The sample comprised PBMCs. The chain employs TRBV20-1 and TRBJ2-2; D call uncertain. This TCR was sampled from a female donor in good health and CMV-seronegative. The chain's CDR3 is CSASYTGELFF. The CDR3 nucleotides are TGCAGTGCTAGCTACACCGGGGAGCTGTTTTTT.